The present T cell receptor beta chain was sequenced within a study of shared clonotypes between healthy human individuals. The data were produced by immunoSEQ multiplex PCR, yet TCRdb's version contains in-frame clones alone and is incomplete. The data contain around 1,900,000 clones, about 94% of them singletons. CDR1 is MDHEN, CDR2 SYDVKM, per germline. V lost 2 bases to trimming and J lost 0 bases, with 8 bases between them. The CDR3 runs 15 residues. Naive CD8 cells were CD45RO-negative, positively selected for CCR7, excluding terminally differentiated effector memory CD45RA+ cells. Healthy and HIV-negative, the adult donors had no recent acute infections or vaccinations. The study drew all its donors from Caucasian adults living in Nashville, Tennessee.

The material sequenced was naive CD8+ T cells from PBMCs. The rearrangement uses TRBV28 and TRBJ1-5; D remains unclear. The sequence was obtained from a man between 18 and 35 years old in good health. Some clones in this sample may be carry-over from other donors' samples. The CDR3 bases are TGTGCCAGCAGTTTAAGACGGATTAGCAATCAGCCCCAGCATTTT. It yields the protein CASSLRRISNQPQHF.